The T cell receptor (beta chain) described here comes from a study of response to subunit inactivated influenza vaccine. Study observations and caveats: Few additional T cells are recruited per seasonal influenza vaccination, authors suggested.

TCRdb redid the calling of the RT-PCR reads with MiXCR, one entry per CDR3 protein. The repertoire holds about 700,000 distinct CDR3 sequences, with 15% to 18% as singletons. Points on this clonotype: As yet, its antigen is unknown.

Germline CDR1 and CDR2: MNHNS and SASEGT. The CDR3 runs 14 residues. V dropped 8 bases and J dropped 4 bases, with 14 bases sitting between them. The rearrangement links TRBV6-1 to TRBJ2-2; D perhaps matches TRBD1 (5 bases). The material was PBMCs from blood, obtained 12 days after vaccination. This TCR derives from a man over 45 who received an inactivated influenza vaccine. The CDR3 reads CASADRDVTGELFF. Here the CDR3 DNA reads TGTGCCAGCGCCGACAGAGACGTCACCGGGGAGCTGTTTTTT.